This is a list of T cell receptor beta chains from one sample in a study of brain T cells in children with intractable seizures. Clones were sequenced by immunoSEQ multiplex PCR, and TCRdb holds only the in-frame ones, with some missing. The data show fewer than 85,000 clones, with 85% to 95% seen just once and around 1.4% held by the top ten. Sequencing was performed on peripheral blood, taken at surgery. The receptor set was obtained from a boy under three years old with tuberous sclerosis and intractable seizures. Each CDR3 is given with its conserved first and last residue. The D gene is left open where the match is weak. Rows give clone size only sometimes, using once, few, many, or a class for an expanded clone.

TRBV12-3/TRBV12-4,TRBJ2-3,.,.,TGTGCCAGCAGTTTAGTGCACACAGATACGCAGTATTTT,CASSLVHTDTQYF
TRBV19,TRBJ1-4,.,.,TGTGCCAGTAGTATAGACGCGCGGACTAATGAAAAACTGTTTTTT,CASSIDARTNEKLFF
TRBV11-3,TRBJ2-7,TRBD2,.,TGTGCCAGCAGCTTTGATCCGGGAGGCCACGAGCAGTACTTC,CASSFDPGGHEQYF
TRBV5-5,TRBJ2-2,.,.,TGTGCCAGCAGCCCCGGGGAGTGGATAACCGGGGAGCTGTTTTTT,CASSPGEWITGELFF
TRBV19,TRBJ1-4,TRBD1,.,TGTGCCAGTAGTGGCCGGGACAGGGGGCAGGGTAATGAAAAACTGTTTTTT,CASSGRDRGQGNEKLFF
TRBV10-3,TRBJ2-3,TRBD2,.,TGTGCCTCCTGGACTAGCGGGGATAGCACAGATACGCAGTATTTT,CASWTSGDSTDTQYF
TRBV14,TRBJ2-1,.,few,TGTGCCAGCAGCCTAGGGTATGAGCAGTTCTTC,CASSLGYEQFF
TRBV11-2,TRBJ1-1,TRBD1,.,TGTGCCAGCAGCATTACCGGGACAGGGGAAGCTTTCTTT,CASSITGTGEAFF
TRBV2,TRBJ1-2,.,.,TGTGCCAGCCAACCCTTCGAGGGTGGGGTAGGCGGCGGCTACACCTTC,CASQPFEGGVGGGYTF
TRBV29-1,TRBJ1-2,.,.,TGCAGCGTCCAAGAACGGGATAACTATGGCTACACCTTC,CSVQERDNYGYTF